This TCR beta chain was obtained from a study of CD8+ T cells in alopecia areata. Study results and limitations: Lesional tissue from the scalp (especially in alopecia totalis/universalis) showed higher clonality than normal scalp.

The researchers isolated CD4+ and CD8+ T cells from PBMCs by sorting. The CDR3 is 13 amino acids. Germline values: CDR1 SQVTM, CDR2 ANQGSEA. Trimming took off 3 bases at V and 5 bases at J, with 13 bases between the two ends. A note on this clone: Its antigen is unknown.

Sequencing used cDNA as its template, made by extracting RNA and reverse transcribing it. The protocol was immunoSEQ multiplex PCR, while the TCRdb copy is restricted to in-frame clones and leaves out a portion. The sample yields almost 250,000 clones, roughly two thirds seen once. This specimen consisted of CD4+ T cells sorted from blood, obtained at week 0. This rearrangement joins TRBV29-1 to TRBJ2-5; either TRBD1 or TRBD2 may supply D (5 bases each). The sequence came from a human donor with alopecia areata. CDR3: CSVDRDVVETQYF. DNA for the CDR3: TGCAGCGTTGACCGGGACGTCGTGGAGACCCAGTACTTC.